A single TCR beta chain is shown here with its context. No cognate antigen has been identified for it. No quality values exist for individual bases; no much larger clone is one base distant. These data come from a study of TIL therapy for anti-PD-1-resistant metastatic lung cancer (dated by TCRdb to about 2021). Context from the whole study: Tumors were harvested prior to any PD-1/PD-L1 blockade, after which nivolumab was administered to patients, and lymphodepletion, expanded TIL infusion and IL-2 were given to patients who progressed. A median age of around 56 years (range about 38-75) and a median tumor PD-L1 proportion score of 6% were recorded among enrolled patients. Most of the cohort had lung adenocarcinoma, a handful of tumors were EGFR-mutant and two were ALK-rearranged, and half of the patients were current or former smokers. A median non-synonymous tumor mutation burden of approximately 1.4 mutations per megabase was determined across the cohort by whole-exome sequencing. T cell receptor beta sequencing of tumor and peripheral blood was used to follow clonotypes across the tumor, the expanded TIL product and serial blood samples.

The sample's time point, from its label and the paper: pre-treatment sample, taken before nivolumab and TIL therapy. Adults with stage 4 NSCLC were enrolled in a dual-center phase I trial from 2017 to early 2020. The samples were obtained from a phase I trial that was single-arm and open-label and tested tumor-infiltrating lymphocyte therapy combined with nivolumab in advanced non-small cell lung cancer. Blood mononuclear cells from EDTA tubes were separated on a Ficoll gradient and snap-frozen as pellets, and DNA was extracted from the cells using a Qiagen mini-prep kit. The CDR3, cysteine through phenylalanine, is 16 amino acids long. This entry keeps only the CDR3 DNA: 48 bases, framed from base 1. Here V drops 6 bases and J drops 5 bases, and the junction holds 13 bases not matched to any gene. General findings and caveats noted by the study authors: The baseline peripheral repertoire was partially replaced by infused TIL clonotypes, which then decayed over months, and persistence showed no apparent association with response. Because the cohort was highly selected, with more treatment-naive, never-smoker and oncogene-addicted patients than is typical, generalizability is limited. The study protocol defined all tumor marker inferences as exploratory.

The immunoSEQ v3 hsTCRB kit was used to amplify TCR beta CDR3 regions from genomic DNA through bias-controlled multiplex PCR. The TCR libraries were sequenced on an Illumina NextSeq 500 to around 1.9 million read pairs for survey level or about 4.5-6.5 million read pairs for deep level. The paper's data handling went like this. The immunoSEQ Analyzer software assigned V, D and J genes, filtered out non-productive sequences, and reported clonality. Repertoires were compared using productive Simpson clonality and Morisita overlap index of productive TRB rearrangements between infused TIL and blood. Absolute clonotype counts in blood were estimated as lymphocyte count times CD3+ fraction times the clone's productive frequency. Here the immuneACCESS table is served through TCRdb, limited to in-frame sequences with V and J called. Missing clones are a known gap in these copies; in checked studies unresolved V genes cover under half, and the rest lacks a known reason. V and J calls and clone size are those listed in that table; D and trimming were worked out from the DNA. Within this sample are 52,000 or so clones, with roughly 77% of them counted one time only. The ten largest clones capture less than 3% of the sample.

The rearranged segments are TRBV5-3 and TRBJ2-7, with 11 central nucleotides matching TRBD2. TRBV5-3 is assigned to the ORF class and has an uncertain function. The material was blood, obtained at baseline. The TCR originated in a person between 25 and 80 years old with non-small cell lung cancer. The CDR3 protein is CARTQKLAGVENEQYF. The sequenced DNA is TGTGCCAGAACCCAAAAACTAGCGGGAGTTGAGAACGAGCAGTACTTC.